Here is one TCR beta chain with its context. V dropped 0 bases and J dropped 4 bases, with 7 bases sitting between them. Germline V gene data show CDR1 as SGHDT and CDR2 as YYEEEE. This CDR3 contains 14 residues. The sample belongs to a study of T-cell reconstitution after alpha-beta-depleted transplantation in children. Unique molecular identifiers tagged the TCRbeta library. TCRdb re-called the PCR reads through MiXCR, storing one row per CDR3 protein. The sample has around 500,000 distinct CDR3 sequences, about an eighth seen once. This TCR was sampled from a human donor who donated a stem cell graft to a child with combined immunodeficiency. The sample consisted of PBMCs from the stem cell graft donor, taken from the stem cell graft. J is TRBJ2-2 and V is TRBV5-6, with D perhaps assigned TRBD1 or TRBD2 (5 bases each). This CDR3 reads CASSLEGSTGELFF. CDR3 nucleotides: TGTGCCAGCAGCTTGGAGGGGAGCACCGGGGAGCTGTTTTTT.